This is a list of T cell receptor beta chains from one sample in a study of blood T cell repertoires in COVID-19. Only in-frame clones appear in the TCRdb table, and some are missing; sequencing was by immunoSEQ multiplex PCR. The sample lists about 260,000 clones, around 90% occurring once. The sequencing sample was made of peripheral blood. The origin of the receptors is a man aged 60 to 75 who had recovered from COVID-19. Each CDR3 is given with its conserved first and last residue. D genes are given only for firm matches. For some rows the clone size is stated as once, few or many, or as a class when expanded; others skip it.

size	V	J	D	CDR3	DNA
NA	TRBV27	TRBJ1-5	NA	CASSSGDSNQPQHF	TGTGCCAGCAGTTCGGGAGATAGCAATCAGCCCCAGCATTTT
NA	TRBV29-1	TRBJ2-7	NA	CSATMGHGSSYEQYF	TGCAGCGCTACGATGGGACACGGAAGCTCCTACGAGCAGTACTTC
NA	TRBV18	TRBJ1-1	TRBD1	CASSTTAGGTEAFF	TGTGCCAGCTCAACCACCGCAGGGGGCACTGAAGCTTTCTTT
NA	TRBV7-3	TRBJ2-2	TRBD1	CASTEGGTGTGELFF	TGTGCCAGCACCGAGGGCGGGACAGGCACCGGGGAGCTGTTTTTT
NA	TRBV25-1	TRBJ2-7	NA	CASTGAGGSYEQYF	TGTGCCAGCACGGGGGCAGGGGGCTCCTACGAGCAGTACTTC
NA	TRBV10-2	TRBJ2-1	TRBD2	CASDTSGGANEQFF	TGCGCCAGCGACACTAGCGGGGGGGCCAATGAGCAGTTCTTC
NA	TRBV5-8	TRBJ1-4	TRBD1	CASRPGQGATNEKLFF	TGTGCCAGCAGACCGGGACAGGGGGCAACTAATGAAAAACTGTTTTTT
NA	TRBV19	TRBJ1-2	NA	CASSATRGYGYTF	TGTGCCAGTAGTGCTACCCGGGGTTATGGCTACACCTTC
NA	TRBV2	TRBJ1-2	TRBD1	CASTPMGRGDGYTF	TGTGCCAGCACTCCCATGGGCAGGGGGGATGGCTACACCTTC
NA	TRBV6-2/TRBV6-3	TRBJ1-1	TRBD1	CASSSRGYTEAFF	TGTGCCAGCAGTTCCAGGGGGTACACTGAAGCTTTCTTT
NA	TRBV19	TRBJ1-5	TRBD1	CASCPRQGNQPQHF	TGTGCCAGTTGCCCCCGACAGGGTAATCAGCCCCAGCATTTT
NA	TRBV11-3	TRBJ2-7	TRBD1	CASSYGSGGEQYF	TGTGCCAGCAGCTACGGTTCAGGGGGCGAGCAGTACTTC
NA	TRBV11-2	TRBJ2-3	NA	CASSLDQRGRAEDTQYF	TGTGCCAGCAGCTTAGATCAGCGCGGGCGAGCGGAGGATACGCAGTATTTT
NA	TRBV2	TRBJ2-2	NA	CASSGTVNTGELFF	TGTGCCAGCAGTGGGACAGTTAACACCGGGGAGCTGTTTTTT
NA	TRBV6-4	TRBJ2-1	NA	CASSVGRSLGGNEQFF	TGTGCCAGCAGTGTAGGGCGGTCCCTGGGGGGCAATGAGCAGTTCTTC
NA	TRBV5-1	TRBJ2-7	TRBD1	CASSSTGTGSYEQYF	TGCGCCAGCAGCTCCACCGGGACAGGGTCCTACGAGCAGTACTTC
NA	TRBV2	TRBJ2-7	TRBD1	CASTDRGANEQYF	TGTGCCAGCACCGACAGGGGCGCTAACGAGCAGTACTTC
NA	TRBV7-9	TRBJ1-6	TRBD1	CASSLAMRGLENSPLHF	TGTGCCAGCAGCTTAGCGATGAGGGGGCTTGAGAATTCACCCCTCCACTTT
NA	TRBV19	TRBJ1-5	NA	CASTTFFGDNQPQHF	TGTGCCAGTACTACTTTCTTCGGGGACAATCAGCCCCAGCATTTT
NA	TRBV7-9	TRBJ2-1	TRBD1	CASSFGTGRRDLNEQFF	TGTGCCAGCAGCTTTGGGACAGGGCGAAGAGACCTCAATGAGCAGTTCTTC
NA	TRBV5-4	TRBJ1-2	NA	CASSLALNVGGYTF	TGTGCCAGCAGCTTGGCCTTGAACGTCGGGGGCTACACCTTC
NA	TRBV13	TRBJ1-1	TRBD1	CASSSGQGVNTEAFF	TGTGCCAGCAGCTCCGGACAGGGGGTAAACACTGAAGCTTTCTTT
NA	TRBV10-1	TRBJ1-6	NA	CASSESPSSDNSPLHF	TGCGCCAGCAGTGAGTCCCCTTCTTCGGATAATTCACCCCTCCACTTT
NA	TRBV4-2	TRBJ2-7	NA	CASSQPGTVAYEQYF	TGTGCCAGCAGCCAACCAGGGACTGTTGCTTACGAGCAGTACTTC
NA	TRBV7-3	TRBJ2-2	NA	CASSRSPSQAGELFF	TGTGCCAGCAGCCGAAGTCCCTCCCAGGCCGGGGAGCTGTTTTTT
NA	TRBV6-5	TRBJ1-5	NA	CASSYDRPNQPQHF	TGTGCCAGCAGTTATGACAGGCCCAATCAGCCCCAGCATTTT
NA	TRBV14	TRBJ1-1	NA	CASSRLYNTEAFF	TGTGCCAGCAGCCGTCTTTATAACACTGAAGCTTTCTTT
NA	TRBV4-2	TRBJ2-2	TRBD2	CASSQGLAGGAGELFF	TGTGCCAGCAGCCAAGGGCTAGCGGGGGGGGCCGGGGAGCTGTTTTTT
NA	TRBV7-9	TRBJ2-7	TRBD2	CASSPGGAGGMYEQYF	TGTGCCAGCAGCCCCGGGGGGGCGGGGGGGATGTACGAGCAGTACTTC
NA	TRBV5-6	TRBJ1-2	NA	CASSPGGSNYGYTF	TGTGCCAGCAGCCCAGGTGGGTCTAACTATGGCTACACCTTC
NA	TRBV11-2	TRBJ1-1	NA	CASSLSGSMNTEAFF	TGTGCCAGCAGCTTAAGTGGCAGTATGAACACTGAAGCTTTCTTT
NA	TRBV5-1	TRBJ1-6	NA	CASSFGGESNSPLHF	TGCGCCAGCAGCTTTGGAGGGGAGAGTAATTCACCCCTCCACTTT
NA	TRBV15	TRBJ1-1	TRBD1	CATSAGDRKDTEAFF	TGTGCCACCAGCGCCGGGGACAGGAAGGACACTGAAGCTTTCTTT
NA	TRBV6-5	TRBJ2-2	NA	CASSYAAGTNTGELFF	TGTGCCAGCAGTTACGCGGCAGGGACGAACACCGGGGAGCTGTTTTTT
NA	TRBV19	TRBJ2-7	TRBD1	CASSIEDRDYEQYF	TGTGCCAGTAGTATAGAGGACAGGGACTACGAGCAGTACTTC
NA	TRBV14	TRBJ1-2	TRBD1	CASSQGGTGLGTF	TGTGCCAGCAGCCAAGGAGGGACAGGGTTGGGCACCTTC
NA	TRBV5-6	TRBJ1-2	NA	CASSYRQGIYGYTF	TGTGCCAGCAGCTACCGCCAGGGCATCTATGGCTACACCTTC
NA	TRBV7-9	TRBJ1-3	NA	CASSSAKGRVSGNTIYF	TGTGCCAGCAGCTCCGCCAAGGGGCGTGTTTCTGGAAACACCATATATTTT
NA	TRBV6-2/TRBV6-3	TRBJ2-7	TRBD1	CASSYLDRGLGEQYF	TGTGCCAGCAGTTACCTAGACAGGGGGCTGGGGGAGCAGTACTTC
once	TRBV30	TRBJ2-5	TRBD2	CASEGLAGGYQETQYF	TGTGCCAGCGAGGGACTAGCGGGGGGGTACCAAGAGACCCAGTACTTC
NA	TRBV7-2	TRBJ2-2	TRBD2	CASSLVSGGATGELFF	TGTGCCAGCAGCTTAGTAAGCGGGGGGGCAACCGGGGAGCTGTTTTTT
NA	TRBV7-3	TRBJ1-6	NA	CASSPGDYSPLHF	TGTGCCAGCAGCCCGGGAGACTATTCACCCCTCCACTTT
once	TRBV2	TRBJ2-7	NA	CASSGNGYEQYF	TGTGCCAGCAGCGGAAACGGGTACGAGCAGTACTTC
NA	TRBV6-2/TRBV6-3	TRBJ2-7	NA	CASSEGYEQYF	TGTGCCAGCAGTGAGGGTTACGAGCAGTACTTC
NA	TRBV25-1	TRBJ2-3	TRBD2	CATRTSGGADTQYF	TGTGCCACTCGGACTAGCGGGGGGGCAGATACGCAGTATTTT
NA	TRBV19	TRBJ1-1	NA	CASSIGAGRLNTEAFF	TGTGCCAGTAGTATAGGGGCGGGGCGTTTGAACACTGAAGCTTTCTTT
NA	TRBV7-3	TRBJ1-4	TRBD1	CASSTGQGGKMFF	TGTGCCAGCAGCACGGGACAGGGAGGGAAAATGTTTTTT
NA	TRBV7-2	TRBJ1-1	NA	CASSFTGTTMNTEAFF	TGTGCCAGCAGCTTTACCGGGACAACCATGAACACTGAAGCTTTCTTT
NA	TRBV19	TRBJ2-7	TRBD1	CASTRTGQAYEQYF	TGTGCCAGTACTAGGACAGGGCAGGCCTACGAGCAGTACTTC
NA	TRBV9	TRBJ1-1	TRBD1	CASSPRQGITEAFF	TGTGCCAGCAGCCCAAGACAGGGGATCACTGAAGCTTTCTTT
NA	TRBV7-2	TRBJ2-7	NA	CASSPELRGGQYF	TGTGCCAGCAGCCCCGAGTTAAGGGGTGGGCAGTACTTC
NA	TRBV6-5	TRBJ2-1	NA	CASSHRGLSYNEQFF	TGTGCCAGCAGTCACAGGGGACTCTCCTACAATGAGCAGTTCTTC
NA	TRBV7-2	TRBJ2-1	NA	CASSFPGTYNEQFF	TGTGCCAGCAGCTTTCCCGGGACCTACAATGAGCAGTTCTTC
NA	TRBV12-3/TRBV12-4	TRBJ1-2	NA	CASSSARGGGYTF	TGTGCCAGCAGCTCCGCCAGGGGTGGTGGCTACACCTTC
NA	TRBV11-2	TRBJ1-4	NA	CASSLTVGAGEKLFF	TGTGCCAGCAGCCTCACGGTGGGGGCTGGTGAAAAACTGTTTTTT